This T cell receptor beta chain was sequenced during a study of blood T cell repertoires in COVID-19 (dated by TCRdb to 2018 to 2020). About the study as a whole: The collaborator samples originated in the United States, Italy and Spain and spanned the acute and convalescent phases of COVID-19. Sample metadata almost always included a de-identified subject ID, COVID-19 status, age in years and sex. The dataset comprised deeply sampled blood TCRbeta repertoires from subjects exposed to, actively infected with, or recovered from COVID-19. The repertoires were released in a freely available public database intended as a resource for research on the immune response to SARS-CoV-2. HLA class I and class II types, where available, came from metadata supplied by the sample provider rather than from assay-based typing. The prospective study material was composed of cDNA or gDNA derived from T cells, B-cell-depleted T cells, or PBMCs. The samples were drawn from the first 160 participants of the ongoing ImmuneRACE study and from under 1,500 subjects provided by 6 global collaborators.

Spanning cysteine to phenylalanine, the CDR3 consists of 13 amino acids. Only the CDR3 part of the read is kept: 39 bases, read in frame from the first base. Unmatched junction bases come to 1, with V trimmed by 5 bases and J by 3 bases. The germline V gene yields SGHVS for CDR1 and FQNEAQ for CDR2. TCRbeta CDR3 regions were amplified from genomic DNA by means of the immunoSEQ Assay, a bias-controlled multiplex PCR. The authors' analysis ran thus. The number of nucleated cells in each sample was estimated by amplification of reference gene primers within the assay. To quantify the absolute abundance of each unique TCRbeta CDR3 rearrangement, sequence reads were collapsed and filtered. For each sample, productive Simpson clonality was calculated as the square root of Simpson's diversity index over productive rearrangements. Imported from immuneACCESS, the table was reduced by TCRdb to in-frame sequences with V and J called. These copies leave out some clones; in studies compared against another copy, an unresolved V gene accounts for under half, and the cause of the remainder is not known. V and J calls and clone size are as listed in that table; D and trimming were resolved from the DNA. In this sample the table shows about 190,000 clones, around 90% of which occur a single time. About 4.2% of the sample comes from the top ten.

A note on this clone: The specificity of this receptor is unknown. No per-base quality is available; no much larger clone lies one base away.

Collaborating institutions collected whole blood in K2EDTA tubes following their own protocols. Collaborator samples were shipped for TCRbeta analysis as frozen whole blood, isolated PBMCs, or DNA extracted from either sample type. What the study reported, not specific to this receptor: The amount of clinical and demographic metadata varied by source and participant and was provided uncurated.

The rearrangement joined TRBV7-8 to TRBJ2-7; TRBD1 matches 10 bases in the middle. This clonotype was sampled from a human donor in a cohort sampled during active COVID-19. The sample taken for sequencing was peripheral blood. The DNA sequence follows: TGTGCCAGCAGCCGGGACAGGGGCTACGAGCAGTACTTC. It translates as CASSRDRGYEQYF.